The 9 T cell receptor beta chains in this list originate from one sample, sequenced in a study of T cells in Graves' hyperthyroidism and ophthalmopathy. There were TCR beta CDR3 regions amplified from RNA transcripts. TCR CDR3 regions were first amplified by RT-PCR with HTBI primers. TCRdb redid the calling of the multiplex PCR reads with MiXCR, one entry per CDR3 protein. The sample carries roughly 500,000 distinct CDR3 sequences, 24% recorded once. The sample was blood. The receptors derive from a woman between 25 and 40 years old with Graves' ophthalmopathy.

In its sample, this clonotype was seen a few times. The chain combines TRBV18 with TRBJ2-7; 7 bases line up with TRBD1. Per germline, CDR1 KGHSH and CDR2 LQKENI. V trimming: 4 bases; J trimming: 5 bases; junction bases outside the gene matches: 14. The CDR3 covers 16 residues. CDR3 DNA: TGTGCCAGCTCACTCGCCCGGGACAGATCCCTTAACGAGCAGTACTTC. Protein: CASSLARDRSLNEQYF. The whole variable domain, remainder taken from reference TRBV18 and TRBJ2-7, is NAGVMQNPRHLVRRRGQEARLRCSPMKGHSHVYWYRQLPEEGLKFMVYLQKENIIDESGMPKERFSAEFPKEGPSILRIQQVVRGDSAAYFCASSLARDRSLNEQYFGPGTRLTVT.

There are many counts of this clonotype. V usage is TRBV12-5 and J usage is TRBJ2-7; D gene uncertain. In germline, CDR1 is LGHNT, CDR2 FRNRAP. CDR3 length equals 14 residues. V lost 0 bases to trimming and J lost 3 bases, with 9 bases between them. The CDR3 is CASGLVLIRYEQYF. The CDR3 bases are TGTGCTAGTGGTTTGGTACTGATTCGCTACGAGCAGTACTTC.

This clonotype was seen a few times. This chain joins TRBV28 and TRBJ2-7, with a weak D call TRBD2 (5 bases). V was shortened by 4 bases and J by 0 bases, with 19 bases between the two germline ends. Germline CDR1 MDHEN, CDR2 SYDVKM. This CDR3 spans 17 amino acids. The DNA for the CDR3 is TGTGCCAGCAGTTCCCTATACTTAGCGATCCTCTCCTACGAGCAGTACTTC. It specifies CASSSLYLAILSYEQYF.

This chain joins TRBV12-5 and TRBJ1-2, with no clear D. The germline V gene has CDR1 LGHNT and CDR2 FRNRAP. The CDR3 has 14 amino acids. Trimming shortened V by 0 bases and J by 6 bases, and 11 bases separated the two germline ends. CDR3 in amino acids: CASGLVGVRDGYTF. CDR3 nucleotides: TGTGCTAGTGGTTTGGTCGGGGTGCGGGATGGCTACACCTTC.

The V gene is TRBV14, the J gene TRBJ2-5; D gene unclear. The V gene's germline CDR1 is SGHDN and CDR2 FVKESK. The V gene lost 0 bases and the J gene lost 7 bases, with 12 bases spanning the gap. The CDR3 is 14 amino acids. The CDR3 spells CASSQDWISGTQYF. The CDR3 bases are TGTGCCAGCAGCCAAGATTGGATCTCGGGGACCCAGTACTTC.

V usage is TRBV6-1 and J usage is TRBJ1-2; tentatively, D is TRBD1 (5 bases). Germline V CDR1 and CDR2: MNHNS, SASEGT. There are 13 residues in the CDR3. V was clipped by 11 bases and J by 0 bases, with 13 bases between them. CDR3 loop: CAFFMGANYGYTF. Here the CDR3 DNA reads TGTGCCTTCTTCATGGGGGCTAACTATGGCTACACCTTC.

This clonotype was counted many times. The gene calls are TRBV6-5 and TRBJ2-7; no reliable D call. Trimming cost V 8 bases and J 0 bases, with 14 bases left between them. CDR1 and CDR2 (germline): MNHEY, SVGAGI. This CDR3 contains 14 residues. In nucleotides, the CDR3 is TGTGCCAGCTTCGACACCCTCGGCTCCTACGAGCAGTACTTC. Translation: CASFDTLGSYEQYF.

The chain employs TRBV12-3 or TRBV12-4 and TRBJ1-2; possible D gene TRBD1, 6 bases. CDR3 length: 12 amino acids. Trimming removed 1 base from V and 7 bases from J, with 7 bases in between. The chain's CDR3 is CASSLGGPGYTF. The CDR3 DNA reads as TGTGCCAGCAGTTTAGGGGGGCCTGGCTACACCTTC.

Remarks on this clonotype: A much larger clone differs from this one at a single base, so this may be a read error. The rearrangement links TRBV6-2 or TRBV6-3 to TRBJ2-4; D not resolved. The V gene's germline CDR1 is MNHEY and CDR2 SVGEGT. The CDR3 is made up of 14 amino acids. The CDR3 region is CASSEMMVKDIKYF. CDR3 coding DNA: TGTGCCAGCTCCGAGATGATGGTCAAAGACATTAAGTACTTC.